This record looks at one T cell receptor beta chain sequence and its context. Its antigen is not known. This record belongs to a study of vaccination effects on CD4 cells after COVID-19. CD4+ T cells were isolated after 10 days of culture. Germline values: CDR1 SGHVS, CDR2 FQNEAQ. This CDR3 region has 14 residues. J lost 4 bases, V lost 5 bases, and 5 bases had no gene match. Method: immunoSEQ multiplex PCR; TCRdb's copy keeps in-frame clones and lacks some. The sample yields under 30,000 clones, 55% to 65% seen once. Study findings and constraints: Few convalescent patients, and no early post-infection timepoints, were available to the study. From healthy vaccinees, only 1 of 255 vaccine-induced clones also reacted to common cold coronaviruses. Late post-vaccination, clones induced by infection and those induced by vaccine underwent marked clonal contraction.

The sequencing used CD4+ T cells from PBMCs cultured without peptide, collected before COVID-19 vaccination. The TCR was taken from a human donor who received a COVID-19 vaccine. The V and J genes are TRBV7-8 and TRBJ1-5; 7 bases are a match to TRBD1. CDR3 DNA: TGTGCCAGCAGCGCAGGGACAGTTAATCAGCCCCAGCATTTT. Residues: CASSAGTVNQPQHF.